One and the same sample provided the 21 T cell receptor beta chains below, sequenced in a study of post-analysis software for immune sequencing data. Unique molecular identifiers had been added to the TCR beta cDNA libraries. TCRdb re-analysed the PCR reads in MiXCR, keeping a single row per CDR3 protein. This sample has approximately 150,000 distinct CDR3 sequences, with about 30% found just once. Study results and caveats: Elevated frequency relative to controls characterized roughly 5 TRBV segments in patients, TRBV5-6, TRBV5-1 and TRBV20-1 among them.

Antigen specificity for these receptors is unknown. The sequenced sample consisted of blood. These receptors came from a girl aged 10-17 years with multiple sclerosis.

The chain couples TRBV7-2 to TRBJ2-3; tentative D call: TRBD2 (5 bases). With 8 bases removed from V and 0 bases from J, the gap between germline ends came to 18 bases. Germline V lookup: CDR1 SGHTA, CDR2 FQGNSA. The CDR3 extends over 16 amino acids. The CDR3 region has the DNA TGTGCCAGCTGCGCCCGAGGGTTCTCTAGCACAGATACGCAGTATTTT. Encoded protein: CASCARGFSSTDTQYF.

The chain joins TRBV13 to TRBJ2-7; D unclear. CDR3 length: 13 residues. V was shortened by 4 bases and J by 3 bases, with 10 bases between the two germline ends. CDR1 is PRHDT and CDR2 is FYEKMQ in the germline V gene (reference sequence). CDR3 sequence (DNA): TGTGCCAGCAGCTCCGGAGCCTACTACGAGCAGTACTTC. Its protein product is CASSSGAYYEQYF.

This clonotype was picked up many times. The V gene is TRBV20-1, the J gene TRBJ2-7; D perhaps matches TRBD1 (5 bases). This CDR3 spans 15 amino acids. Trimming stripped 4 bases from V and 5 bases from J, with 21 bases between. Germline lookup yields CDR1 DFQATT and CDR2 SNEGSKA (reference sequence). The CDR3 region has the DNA TGCAGTGCTACCCACCGACAGTATGTGTTCCACGAGCAGTACTTC. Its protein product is CSATHRQYVFHEQYF.

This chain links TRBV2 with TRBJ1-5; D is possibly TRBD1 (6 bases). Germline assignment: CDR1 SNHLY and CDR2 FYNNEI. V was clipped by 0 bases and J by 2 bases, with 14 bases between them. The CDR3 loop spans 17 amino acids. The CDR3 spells CASSEAMGGGGNQPQHF. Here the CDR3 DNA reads TGTGCCAGCAGTGAAGCGATGGGGGGCGGAGGCAATCAGCCCCAGCATTTT.

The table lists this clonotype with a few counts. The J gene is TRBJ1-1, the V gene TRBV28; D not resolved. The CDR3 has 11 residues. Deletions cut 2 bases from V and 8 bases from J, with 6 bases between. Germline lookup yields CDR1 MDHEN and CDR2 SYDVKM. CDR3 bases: TGTGCCAGCAGTTTAGATCACGAAGCTTTCTTT. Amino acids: CASSLDHEAFF.

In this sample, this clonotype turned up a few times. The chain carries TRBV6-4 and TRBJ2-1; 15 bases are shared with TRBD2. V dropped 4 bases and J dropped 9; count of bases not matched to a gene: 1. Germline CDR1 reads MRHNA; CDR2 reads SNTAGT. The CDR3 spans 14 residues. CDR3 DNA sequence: TGTGCCAGCAGTGGGACTAGCGGGGGGGCTGAGCAGTTCTTC. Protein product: CASSGTSGGAEQFF.

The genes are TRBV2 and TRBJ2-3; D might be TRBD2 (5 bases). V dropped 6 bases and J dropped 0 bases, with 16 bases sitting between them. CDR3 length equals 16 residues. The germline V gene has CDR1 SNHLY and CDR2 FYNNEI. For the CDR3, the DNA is TGTGCCAGCAGGGGGAGAAGGCGGGCCAGCACAGATACGCAGTATTTT. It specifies CASRGRRRASTDTQYF.

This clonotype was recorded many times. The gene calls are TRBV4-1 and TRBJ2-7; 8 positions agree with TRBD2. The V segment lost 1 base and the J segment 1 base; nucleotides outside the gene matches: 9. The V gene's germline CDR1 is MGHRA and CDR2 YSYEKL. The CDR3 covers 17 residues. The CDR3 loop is CASSQGPQAGASYEQYF. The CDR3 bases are TGCGCCAGCAGCCAAGGCCCCCAAGCGGGGGCGTCCTACGAGCAGTACTTC.

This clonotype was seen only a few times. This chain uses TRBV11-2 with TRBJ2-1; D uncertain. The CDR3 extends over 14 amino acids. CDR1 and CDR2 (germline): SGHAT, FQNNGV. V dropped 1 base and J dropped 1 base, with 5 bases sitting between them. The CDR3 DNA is TGTGCCAGCAGCTTAGTGGGATCCTACAATGAGCAGTTCTTC. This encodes CASSLVGSYNEQFF.

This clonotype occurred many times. CDR3 coding DNA: TGTGCCAGCAGCCGGGCCGCCTATGGCTACACCTTC. Translation gives CASSRAAYGYTF. The rearrangement uses TRBV6-5 and TRBJ1-2, with D unclear. CDR1 MNHEY and CDR2 SVGAGI come from the germline V gene. Trimming cost V 6 bases and J 4 bases, with 9 bases left between them. The CDR3 contains 12 residues.

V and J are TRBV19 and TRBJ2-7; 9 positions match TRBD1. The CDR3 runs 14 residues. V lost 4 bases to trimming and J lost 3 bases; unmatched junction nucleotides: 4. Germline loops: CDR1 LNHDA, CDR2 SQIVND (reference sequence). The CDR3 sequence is CASSKGQGSYEQYF. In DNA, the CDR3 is TGTGCCAGTAGTAAGGGACAGGGTAGCTACGAGCAGTACTTC.

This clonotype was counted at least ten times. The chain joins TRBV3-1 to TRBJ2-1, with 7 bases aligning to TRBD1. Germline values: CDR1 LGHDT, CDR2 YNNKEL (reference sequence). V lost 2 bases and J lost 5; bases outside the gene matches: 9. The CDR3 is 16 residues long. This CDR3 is CASSQSWGQSNNEQFF. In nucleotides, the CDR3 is TGTGCCAGCAGCCAAAGCTGGGGACAGTCCAACAATGAGCAGTTCTTC.

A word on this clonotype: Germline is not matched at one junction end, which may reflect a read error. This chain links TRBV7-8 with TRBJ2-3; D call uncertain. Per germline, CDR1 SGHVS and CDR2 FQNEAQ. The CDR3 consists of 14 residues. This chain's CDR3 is CTSSLEVSTDTQYF. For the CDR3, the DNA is TGTACCAGCAGCTTAGAAGTTAGCACAGATACGCAGTATTTT.

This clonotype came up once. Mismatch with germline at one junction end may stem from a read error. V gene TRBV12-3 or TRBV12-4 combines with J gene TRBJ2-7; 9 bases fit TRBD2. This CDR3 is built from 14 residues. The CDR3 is CTSSLAGVPYEEYF. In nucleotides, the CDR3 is TGTACCAGCAGTTTAGCGGGAGTCCCCTACGAGGAGTACTTC.

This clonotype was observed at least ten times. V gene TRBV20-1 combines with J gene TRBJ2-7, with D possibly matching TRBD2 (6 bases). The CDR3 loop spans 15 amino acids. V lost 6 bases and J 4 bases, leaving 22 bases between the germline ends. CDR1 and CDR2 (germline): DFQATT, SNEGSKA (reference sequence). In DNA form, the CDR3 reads TGCAGTGCACCAAGGGGACTGCGCGGAAGATACGAGCAGTACTTC. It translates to CSAPRGLRGRYEQYF.

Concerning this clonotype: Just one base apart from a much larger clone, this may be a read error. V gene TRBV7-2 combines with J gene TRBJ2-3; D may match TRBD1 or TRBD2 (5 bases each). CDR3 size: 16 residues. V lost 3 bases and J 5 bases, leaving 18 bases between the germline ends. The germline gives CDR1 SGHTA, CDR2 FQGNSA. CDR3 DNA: TGTGCCAGCAGCTTCCGACGGGACGGAGTTCGAGATACGCAGTATTTT. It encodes CASSFRRDGVRDTQYF.

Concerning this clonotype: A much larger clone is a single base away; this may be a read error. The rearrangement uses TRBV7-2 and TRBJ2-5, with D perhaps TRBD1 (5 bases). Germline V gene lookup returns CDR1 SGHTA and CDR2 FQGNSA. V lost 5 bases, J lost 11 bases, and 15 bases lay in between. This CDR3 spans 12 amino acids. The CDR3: CASSLPAGKQYF. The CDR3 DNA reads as TGTGCCAGCAGCCTCCCGGCAGGGAAGCAGTACTTC.

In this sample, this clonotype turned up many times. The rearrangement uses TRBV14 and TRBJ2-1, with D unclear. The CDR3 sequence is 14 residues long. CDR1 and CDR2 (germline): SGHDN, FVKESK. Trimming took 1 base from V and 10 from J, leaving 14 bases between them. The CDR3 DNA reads TGTGCCAGCAGCCAAGTCGGTATCTTGGAGGAGCAGTTCTTC. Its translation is CASSQVGILEEQFF.

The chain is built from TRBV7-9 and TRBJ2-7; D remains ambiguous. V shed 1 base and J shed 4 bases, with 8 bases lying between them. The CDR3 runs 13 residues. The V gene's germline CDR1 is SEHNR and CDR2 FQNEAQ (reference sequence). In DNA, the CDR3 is TGTGCCAGCAGCTTAGTAGGGCGGTACGAGCAGTACTTC. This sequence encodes CASSLVGRYEQYF. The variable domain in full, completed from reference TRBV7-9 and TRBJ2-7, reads DTGVSQNPRHKITKRGQNVTFRCDPISEHNRLYWYRQTLGQGPEFLTYFQNEAQLEKSRLLSDRFSAERPKGSFSTLEIQRTEQGDSAMYLCASSLVGRYEQYFGPGTRLTVT.

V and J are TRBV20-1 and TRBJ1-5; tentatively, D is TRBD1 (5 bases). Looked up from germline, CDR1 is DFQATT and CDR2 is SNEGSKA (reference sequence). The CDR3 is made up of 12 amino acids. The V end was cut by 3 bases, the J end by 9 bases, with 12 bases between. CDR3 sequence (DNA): TGCAGTGCTAGGTTCAGGGCGGGGCCCCAGCATTTT. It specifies CSARFRAGPQHF.

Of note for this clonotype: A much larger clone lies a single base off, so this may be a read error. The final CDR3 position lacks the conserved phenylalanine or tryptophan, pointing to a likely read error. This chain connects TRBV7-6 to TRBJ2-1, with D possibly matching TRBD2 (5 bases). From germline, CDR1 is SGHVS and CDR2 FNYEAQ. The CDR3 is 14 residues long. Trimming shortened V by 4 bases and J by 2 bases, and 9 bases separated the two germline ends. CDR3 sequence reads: CASSSTGTYNEQFV. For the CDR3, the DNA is TGTGCCAGCAGCTCCACCGGGACCTACAATGAGCAGTTCGTC.